These 15 T cell receptor beta chains were sequenced from one sample in a study of T cells in tumors after PD-1 blockade. TCRdb keeps only in-frame clones here, not all; method: immunoSEQ multiplex PCR. The data contain 13,000 to 15,000 clones, roughly 70% of them seen just once; the ten biggest clones take up about 30%. Sequencing used tumor tissue, obtained after anti-PD-1 treatment. The source is a human donor with cutaneous squamous cell carcinoma.

This clone is categorized as medium-sized. This chain uses TRBV7-9 with TRBJ2-7; D may be TRBD2 (5 bases). V dropped 3 bases and J dropped 2 bases, with 11 bases sitting between them. Germline loops: CDR1 SEHNR, CDR2 FQNEAQ (reference sequence). The CDR3 sequence is 14 residues long. In DNA, the CDR3 is TGTGCCAGCAGCTTTTTTGGACTTACCTACGAGCAGTACTTC. Protein product: CASSFFGLTYEQYF. Using reference TRBV7-9 and TRBJ2-7 for the parts outside the CDR3, the full variable domain is DTGVSQNPRHKITKRGQNVTFRCDPISEHNRLYWYRQTLGQGPEFLTYFQNEAQLEKSRLLSDRFSAERPKGSFSTLEIQRTEQGDSAMYLCASSFFGLTYEQYFGPGTRLTVT.

The chain couples TRBV14 to TRBJ2-3; tentatively, D is TRBD2 (6 bases). The V end was cut by 4 bases, the J end by 2 bases, with 10 bases between. The CDR3 runs 14 residues. CDR1 is SGHDN and CDR2 is FVKESK in the germline V gene. CDR3 amino acids: CASSPSGYTDTQYF. CDR3 nucleotides: TGTGCCAGCAGCCCGAGCGGGTACACAGATACGCAGTATTTT.

This clone was found a few times. The chain recombines TRBV10-1 with TRBJ1-5; D uncertain. The CDR3 is 12 amino acids. The germline V gene has CDR1 WNHNN and CDR2 SYGVQD (reference sequence). Trimming stripped 3 bases from V and 6 bases from J, with 6 bases between. The CDR3 DNA sequence: TGCGCCAGCAGTGACCTGCTTCAGCCCCAGCATTTT. This gives the protein CASSDLLQPQHF.

The chain recombines TRBV5-1 with TRBJ1-4; TRBD1 aligns across 10 bases. Per the germline V gene, CDR1 is SGHRS and CDR2 is YFSETQ. Unmatched junction bases numbered 4, after V lost 4 bases and J lost 1 base. The CDR3 spans 16 residues. The CDR3 is CASSLRTGGTNEKLFF. The CDR3 DNA reads as TGCGCCAGCAGCCTGAGGACAGGGGGAACTAATGAAAAACTGTTTTTT.

V and J are TRBV7-8 and TRBJ2-1; 16 positions agree with TRBD2. Germline values: CDR1 SGHVS, CDR2 FQNEAQ. J gave up 3 bases and V 5 bases, and 4 bases lay outside the gene matches. This CDR3 contains 17 residues. CDR3 region: CASSLGLAGGLYNEQFF. CDR3 nucleotides: TGTGCCAGCAGCCTGGGACTAGCGGGGGGGCTCTACAATGAGCAGTTCTTC.

The table lists this clone with a count of one. The rearrangement uses TRBV27 and TRBJ2-7; possibly TRBD2 for D (6 bases). Germline V gene sequence: CDR1 MNHEY, CDR2 SMNVEV (reference sequence). Between the trimmed V and J ends, which lost 4 bases and 0 bases, there was a span of 10 bases. This CDR3 contains 14 residues. Written as DNA, the CDR3 is TGTGCCAGCAGTTCAAGCGGGCCCTCCTACGAGCAGTACTTC. This encodes CASSSSGPSYEQYF.

This clone turned up a few times. The chain recombines TRBV7-2 with TRBJ1-2, with D unclear. Between the trimmed V and J ends, which lost 0 bases and 5 bases, there was a span of 10 bases. The germline V gene encodes CDR1 SGHTA and CDR2 FQGNSA. The CDR3 extends over 14 amino acids. CDR3 nucleotide sequence: TGTGCCAGCAGCTTAGCGCTAAACGGATATGGCTACACCTTC. This sequence encodes CASSLALNGYGYTF.

This chain connects TRBV5-1 to TRBJ1-1; D unresolved. This CDR3 has 16 amino acids. The V end was cut by 0 bases, the J end by 0 bases, with 12 bases between. Germline V lookup: CDR1 SGHRS, CDR2 YFSETQ. The CDR3: CASSLGQPSMNTEAFF. The CDR3 DNA is TGCGCCAGCAGCTTGGGCCAGCCAAGCATGAACACTGAAGCTTTCTTT.

The rearrangement links TRBV28 to TRBJ1-2, with 9 bases identical to TRBD1. V gave up 10 bases and J gave up 7 bases; unmatched junction bases: 13. This CDR3 spans 14 amino acids. The V gene's germline CDR1 is MDHEN and CDR2 SYDVKM. CDR3 nucleotide sequence: TGTGCCATCCAGCCCCGGACAGGGGTAAGTGGCTACACCTTC. It yields the protein CAIQPRTGVSGYTF.

The rearrangement links TRBV5-1 to TRBJ2-5; TRBD2 aligns across 10 bases. With V trimmed by 0 bases and J by 4 bases, 3 bases remained unmatched. This CDR3 region has 15 residues. Looked up from germline, CDR1 is SGHRS and CDR2 is YFSETQ. Here the CDR3 reads CASSLGRLAGETQYF. CDR3 DNA sequence: TGCGCCAGCAGCTTGGGGCGACTAGCGGGAGAGACCCAGTACTTC.

The chain couples TRBV4-3 to TRBJ2-5; a possible D gene is TRBD2 (5 bases). Germline V gene data show CDR1 as LGHNA and CDR2 as YSLEER. The V end was cut by 0 bases, the J end by 6 bases, with 11 bases between. The CDR3 contains 14 residues. The CDR3 nucleotides are TGCGCCAGCAGCCAAGATCTCGGAGGAAAGACCCAGTACTTC. Its translation: CASSQDLGGKTQYF.

This chain uses TRBV7-3 with TRBJ2-2; 7 nucleotides align to TRBD2. Germline V gene sequence: CDR1 SGHTA, CDR2 FQGTGA. Germline trimming cut 2 bases from V and 1 base from J; bases unmatched to any gene: 4. The CDR3 covers 16 residues. The CDR3 protein is CASSLGGGLNTGELFF. The CDR3 DNA reads TGTGCCAGCAGCTTAGGGGGGGGGTTGAACACCGGGGAGCTGTTTTTT.

The chain links TRBV20-1 to TRBJ1-2; D is possibly TRBD1 (5 bases). Looked up from germline, CDR1 is DFQATT and CDR2 is SNEGSKA (reference sequence). With 4 bases removed from V and 6 bases from J, the gap between germline ends came to 9 bases. This CDR3 region has 11 residues. The CDR3 is CSAKRDHGYTF. Here the CDR3 DNA reads TGCAGTGCTAAAAGGGACCATGGCTACACCTTC.

This clone qualifies as medium-sized (0.01 to 0.1%). This sequence joins TRBV7-9 and TRBJ1-3; no clear D gene. This CDR3 is built from 16 residues. Trimming cost V 4 bases and J 0 bases, with 13 bases left between them. CDR1 and CDR2 (germline): SEHNR, FQNEAQ (reference sequence). CDR3 coding DNA: TGTGCCAGCAGCTCGAACCGGGAGTACTCTGGAAACACCATATATTTT. Translating it yields CASSSNREYSGNTIYF.

This sequence joins TRBV19 and TRBJ1-1; D is unclear. CDR3 size: 11 residues. CDR1 and CDR2 from the germline V gene are LNHDA and SQIVND (reference sequence). The V end lost 7 bases, the J end lost 1 base, and 4 bases lay between the germline ends. The CDR3 loop is CASTGNTEAFF. Here the CDR3 DNA reads TGTGCCAGTACTGGGAACACTGAAGCTTTCTTT.